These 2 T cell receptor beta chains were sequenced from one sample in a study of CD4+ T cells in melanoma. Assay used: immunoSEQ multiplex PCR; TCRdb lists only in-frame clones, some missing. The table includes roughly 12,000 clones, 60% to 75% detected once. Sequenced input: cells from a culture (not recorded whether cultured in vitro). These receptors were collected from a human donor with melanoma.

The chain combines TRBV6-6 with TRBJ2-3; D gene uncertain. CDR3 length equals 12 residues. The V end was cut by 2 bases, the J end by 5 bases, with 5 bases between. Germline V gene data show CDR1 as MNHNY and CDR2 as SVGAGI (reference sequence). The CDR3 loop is CASSYQLDTQYF. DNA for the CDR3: TGTGCCAGCAGTTACCAATTAGATACGCAGTATTTT.

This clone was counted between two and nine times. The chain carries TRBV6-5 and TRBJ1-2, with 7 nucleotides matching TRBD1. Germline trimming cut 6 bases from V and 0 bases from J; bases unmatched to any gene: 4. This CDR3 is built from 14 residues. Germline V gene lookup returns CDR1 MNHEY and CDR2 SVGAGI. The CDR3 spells CASRRDSTNYGYTF. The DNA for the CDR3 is TGTGCCAGCAGACGGGACAGCACTAACTATGGCTACACCTTC.